This TCR beta chain emerged from a study of shared clonotypes between healthy human individuals. Healthy adults negative for HIV, lacking recent acute infections or vaccinations, served as donors. V shed 3 bases, J shed 5 bases, and the junction held 13 bases outside the gene matches. This CDR3 region has 17 residues. Germline V gene sequence: CDR1 SGHRS, CDR2 YFSETQ. TCRdb's copy holds only in-frame clones and misses some; the assay was immunoSEQ multiplex PCR. The sample contains approximately 500,000 clones, more than 65% of which appear only once. Sequences were obtained from PBMCs. V gene TRBV5-1 combines with J gene TRBJ2-5; 10 positions agree with TRBD1. The clonotype originates from a middle-aged woman in good health. Some clones in this sample may be carry-over from other donors' samples. CDR3 residues: CASSSAYQTGGPETQYF. CDR3 nucleotides: TGCGCCAGCAGCTCCGCTTATCAGACAGGGGGCCCGGAGACCCAGTACTTC.